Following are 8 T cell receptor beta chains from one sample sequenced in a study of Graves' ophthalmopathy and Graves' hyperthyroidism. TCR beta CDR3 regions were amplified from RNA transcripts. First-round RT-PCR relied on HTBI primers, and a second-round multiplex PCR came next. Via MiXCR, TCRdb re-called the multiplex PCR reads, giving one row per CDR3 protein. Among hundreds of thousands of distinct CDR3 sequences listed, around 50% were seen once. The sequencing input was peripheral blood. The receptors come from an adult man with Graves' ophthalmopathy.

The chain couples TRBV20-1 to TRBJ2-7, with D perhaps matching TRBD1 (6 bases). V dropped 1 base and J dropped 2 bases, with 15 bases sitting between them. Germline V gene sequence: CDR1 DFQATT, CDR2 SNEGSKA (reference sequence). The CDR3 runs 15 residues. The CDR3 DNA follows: TGCAGTGCTAGAGGGGTCAGGGGAGATACCTACGAGCAGTACTTC. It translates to CSARGVRGDTYEQYF.

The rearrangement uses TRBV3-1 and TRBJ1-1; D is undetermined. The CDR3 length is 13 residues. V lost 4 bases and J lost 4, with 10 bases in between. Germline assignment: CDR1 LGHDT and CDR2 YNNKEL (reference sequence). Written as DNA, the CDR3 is TGTGCCAGCAGCCCTTGGGGAGGCACTGAAGCTTTCTTT. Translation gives CASSPWGGTEAFF.

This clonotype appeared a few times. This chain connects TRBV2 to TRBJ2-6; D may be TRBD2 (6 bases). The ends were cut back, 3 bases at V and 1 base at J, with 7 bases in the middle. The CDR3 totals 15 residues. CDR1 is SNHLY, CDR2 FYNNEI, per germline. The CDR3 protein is CASSEEGSGANVLTF. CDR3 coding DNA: TGTGCCAGCAGTGAGGAGGGGTCTGGGGCCAACGTCCTGACTTTC.

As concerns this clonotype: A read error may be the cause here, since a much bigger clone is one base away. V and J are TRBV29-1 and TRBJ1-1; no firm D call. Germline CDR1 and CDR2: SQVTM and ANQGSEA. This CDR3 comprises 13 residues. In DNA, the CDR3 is TGCAGCGTTAGGACCGACCAGAACGCTGAAGCTTTCTTT. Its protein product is CSVRTDQNAEAFF.

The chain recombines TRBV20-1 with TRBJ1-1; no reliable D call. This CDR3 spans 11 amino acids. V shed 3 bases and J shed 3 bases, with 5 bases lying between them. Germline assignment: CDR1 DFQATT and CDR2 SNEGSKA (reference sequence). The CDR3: CSASYDTEAFF. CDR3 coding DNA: TGCAGTGCTAGTTATGACACTGAAGCTTTCTTT.

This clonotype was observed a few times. In DNA form, the CDR3 reads TGTGCCAGCAGTGAAACAGCCTACGAGCAGTACTTC. It codes for CASSETAYEQYF. This chain links TRBV6-5 with TRBJ2-7; D is ambiguous. The germline V gene has CDR1 MNHEY and CDR2 SVGAGI. Trimming removed 5 bases from V and 2 bases from J, with 7 bases in between. CDR3 length equals 12 residues.

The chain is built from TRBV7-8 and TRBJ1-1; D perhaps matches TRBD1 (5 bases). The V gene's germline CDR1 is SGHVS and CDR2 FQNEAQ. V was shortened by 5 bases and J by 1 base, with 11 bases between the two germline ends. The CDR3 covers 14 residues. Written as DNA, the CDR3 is TGTGCCAGCAGCCCGTTACAGGAGAACACTGAAGCTTTCTTT. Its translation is CASSPLQENTEAFF.

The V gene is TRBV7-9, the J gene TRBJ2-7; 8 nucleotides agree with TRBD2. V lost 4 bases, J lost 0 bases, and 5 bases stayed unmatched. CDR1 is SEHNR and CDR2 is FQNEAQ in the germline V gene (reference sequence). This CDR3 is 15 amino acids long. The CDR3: CASSSRLANSYEQYF. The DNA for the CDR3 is TGTGCCAGCAGCTCCAGACTAGCGAACTCCTACGAGCAGTACTTC.